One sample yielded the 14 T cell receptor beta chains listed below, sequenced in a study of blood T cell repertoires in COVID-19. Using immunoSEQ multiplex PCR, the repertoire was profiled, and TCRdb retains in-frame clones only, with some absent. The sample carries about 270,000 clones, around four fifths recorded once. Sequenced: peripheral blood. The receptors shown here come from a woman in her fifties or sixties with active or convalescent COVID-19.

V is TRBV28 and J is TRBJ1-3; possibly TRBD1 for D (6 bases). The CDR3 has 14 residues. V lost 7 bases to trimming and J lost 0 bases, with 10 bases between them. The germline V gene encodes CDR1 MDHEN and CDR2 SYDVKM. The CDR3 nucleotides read TGTGCCAGCAATAAACAGGGCTCTGGAAACACCATATATTTT. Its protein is CASNKQGSGNTIYF.

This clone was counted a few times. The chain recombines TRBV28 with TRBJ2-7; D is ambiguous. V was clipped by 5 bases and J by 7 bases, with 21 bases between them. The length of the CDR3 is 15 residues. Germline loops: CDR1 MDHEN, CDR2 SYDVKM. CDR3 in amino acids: CASSHNLGFVLEQYF. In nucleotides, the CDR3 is TGTGCCAGCAGTCATAATCTAGGATTTGTTTTGGAGCAGTACTTC.

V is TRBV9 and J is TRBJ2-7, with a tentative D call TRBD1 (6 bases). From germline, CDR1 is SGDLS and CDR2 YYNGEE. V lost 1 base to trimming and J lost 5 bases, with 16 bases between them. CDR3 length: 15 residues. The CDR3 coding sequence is TGTGCCAGCAGCGTAAACCCCTCCGGACAGAACGAGCAGTACTTC. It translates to CASSVNPSGQNEQYF.

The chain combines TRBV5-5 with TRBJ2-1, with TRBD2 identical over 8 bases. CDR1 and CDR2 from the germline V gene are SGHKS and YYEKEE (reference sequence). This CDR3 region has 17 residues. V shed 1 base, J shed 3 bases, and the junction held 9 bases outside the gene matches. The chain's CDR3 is CASSLSATSGFYNEQFF. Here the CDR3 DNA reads TGTGCCAGCAGCTTGTCCGCCACTAGCGGTTTCTACAATGAGCAGTTCTTC.

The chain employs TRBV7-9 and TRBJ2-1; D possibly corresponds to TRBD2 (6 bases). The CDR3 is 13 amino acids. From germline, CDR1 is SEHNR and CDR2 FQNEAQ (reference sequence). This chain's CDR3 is CATKGTPYNEQFF. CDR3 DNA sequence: TGTGCTACCAAGGGGACTCCGTACAATGAGCAGTTCTTC.

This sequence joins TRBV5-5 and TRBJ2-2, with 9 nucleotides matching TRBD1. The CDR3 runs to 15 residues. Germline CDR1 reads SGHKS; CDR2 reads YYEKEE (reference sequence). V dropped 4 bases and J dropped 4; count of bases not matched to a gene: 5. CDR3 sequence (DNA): TGTGCCAGCAGCCCTGGACAGGGGACCACCGGGGAGCTGTTTTTT. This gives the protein CASSPGQGTTGELFF. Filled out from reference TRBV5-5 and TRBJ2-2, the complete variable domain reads DAGVTQSPTHLIKTRGQQVTLRCSPISGHKSVSWYQQVLGQGPQFIFQYYEKEERGRGNFPDRFSARQFPNYSSELNVNALLLGDSALYLCASSPGQGTTGELFFGEGSRLTVL.

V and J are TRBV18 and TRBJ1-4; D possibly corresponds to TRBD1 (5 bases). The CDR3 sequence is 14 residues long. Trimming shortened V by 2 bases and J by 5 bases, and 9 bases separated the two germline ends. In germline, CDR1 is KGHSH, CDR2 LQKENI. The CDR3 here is CASSPTGGNEKLFF. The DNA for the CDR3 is TGTGCCAGCTCACCAACAGGAGGGAATGAAAAACTGTTTTTT. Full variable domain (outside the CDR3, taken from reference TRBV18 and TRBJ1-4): NAGVMQNPRHLVRRRGQEARLRCSPMKGHSHVYWYRQLPEEGLKFMVYLQKENIIDESGMPKERFSAEFPKEGPSILRIQQVVRGDSAAYFCASSPTGGNEKLFFGSGTQLSVL.

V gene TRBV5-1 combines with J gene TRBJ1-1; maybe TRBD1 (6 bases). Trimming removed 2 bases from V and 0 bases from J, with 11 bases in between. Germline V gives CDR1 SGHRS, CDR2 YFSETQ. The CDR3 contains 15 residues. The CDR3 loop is CASSLEDSLNTEAFF. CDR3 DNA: TGCGCCAGCAGCTTAGAGGACAGCTTGAACACTGAAGCTTTCTTT.

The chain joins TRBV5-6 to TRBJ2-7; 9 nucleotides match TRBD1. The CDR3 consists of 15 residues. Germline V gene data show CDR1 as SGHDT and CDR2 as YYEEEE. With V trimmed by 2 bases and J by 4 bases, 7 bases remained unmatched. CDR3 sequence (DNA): TGTGCCAGCAGCTTCGGGACAGGGCATTCATACGAGCAGTACTTC. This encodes CASSFGTGHSYEQYF.

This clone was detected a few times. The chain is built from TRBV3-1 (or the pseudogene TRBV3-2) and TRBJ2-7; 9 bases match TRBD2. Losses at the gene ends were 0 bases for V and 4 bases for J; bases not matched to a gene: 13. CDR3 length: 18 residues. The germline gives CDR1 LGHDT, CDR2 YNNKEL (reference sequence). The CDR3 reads CASSQDSLASGRWYEQYF. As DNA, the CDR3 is TGTGCCAGCAGCCAAGACTCCCTAGCCAGCGGGAGGTGGTACGAGCAGTACTTC.

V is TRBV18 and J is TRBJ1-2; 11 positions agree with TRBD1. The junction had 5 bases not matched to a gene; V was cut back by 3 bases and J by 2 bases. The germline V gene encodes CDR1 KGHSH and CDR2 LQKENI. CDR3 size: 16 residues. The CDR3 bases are TGTGCCAGCTCACCGGGACAGGGGGAAAGAAACTATGGCTACACCTTC. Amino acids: CASSPGQGERNYGYTF.

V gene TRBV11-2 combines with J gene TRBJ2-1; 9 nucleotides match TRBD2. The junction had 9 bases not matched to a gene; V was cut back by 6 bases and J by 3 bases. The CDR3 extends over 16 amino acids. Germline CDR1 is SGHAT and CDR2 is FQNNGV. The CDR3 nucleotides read TGTGCCAGCAGGTCAAGTAGCGGGAGCAACTACAATGAGCAGTTCTTC. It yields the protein CASRSSSGSNYNEQFF. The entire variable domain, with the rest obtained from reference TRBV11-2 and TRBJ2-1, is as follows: EAGVAQSPRYKIIEKRQSVAFWCNPISGHATLYWYQQILGQGPKLLIQFQNNGVVDDSQLPKDRFSAERLKGVDSTLKIQPAKLEDSAVYLCASRSSSGSNYNEQFFGPGTRLTVL.

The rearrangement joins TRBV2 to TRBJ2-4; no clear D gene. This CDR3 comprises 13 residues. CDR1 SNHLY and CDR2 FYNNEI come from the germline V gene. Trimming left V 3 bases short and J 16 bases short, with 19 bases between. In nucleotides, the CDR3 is TGTGCCAGCAGTGACGGTCCCCAAACCCCCCGTTACTTC. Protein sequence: CASSDGPQTPRYF.

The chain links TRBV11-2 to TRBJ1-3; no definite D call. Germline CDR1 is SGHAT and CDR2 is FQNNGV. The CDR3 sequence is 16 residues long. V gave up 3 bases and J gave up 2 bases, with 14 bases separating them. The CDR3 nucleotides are TGTGCCAGCAGCTTTGGACTGATTTCGGCTGGAAACACCATATATTTT. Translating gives CASSFGLISAGNTIYF. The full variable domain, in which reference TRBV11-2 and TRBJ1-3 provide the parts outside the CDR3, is EAGVAQSPRYKIIEKRQSVAFWCNPISGHATLYWYQQILGQGPKLLIQFQNNGVVDDSQLPKDRFSAERLKGVDSTLKIQPAKLEDSAVYLCASSFGLISAGNTIYFGEGSWLTVV.